The TCR beta chain under discussion was sequenced for a study of blood T cell repertoires in COVID-19. In the study overall: Sources were T cells, B-cell-depleted T cells, or PBMCs; the material itself was cDNA or gDNA.

Authors' processing steps: Reference gene primer amplification gave nucleated cell count estimates. Assay: immunoSEQ multiplex PCR; the TCRdb copy retains only in-frame clones and omits some. That table is the source of V, J and clone size, and D and trimming were worked out from the DNA. In the table there are about 310,000 clones, nearly 90% of which are singletons. Participants' reported clinical history set cohort assignment. This clone appeared once. The sequenced sample consisted of PBMCs or T cells enriched from blood (not recorded which). The TCR was taken from a young woman with acute COVID-19.

The CDR3 reads CASSAAGTGGAPYGYTF. In nucleotides, the CDR3 is TGTGCCAGCAGTGCGGCCGGGACAGGGGGCGCTCCGTATGGCTACACCTTC. The chain has TRBV27 and TRBJ1-2; 12 nucleotides match TRBD1. Germline lookup yields CDR1 MNHEY and CDR2 SMNVEV (reference sequence). The CDR3 has 17 amino acids. J lost 5 bases, V lost 5 bases, and 12 bases had no gene match.